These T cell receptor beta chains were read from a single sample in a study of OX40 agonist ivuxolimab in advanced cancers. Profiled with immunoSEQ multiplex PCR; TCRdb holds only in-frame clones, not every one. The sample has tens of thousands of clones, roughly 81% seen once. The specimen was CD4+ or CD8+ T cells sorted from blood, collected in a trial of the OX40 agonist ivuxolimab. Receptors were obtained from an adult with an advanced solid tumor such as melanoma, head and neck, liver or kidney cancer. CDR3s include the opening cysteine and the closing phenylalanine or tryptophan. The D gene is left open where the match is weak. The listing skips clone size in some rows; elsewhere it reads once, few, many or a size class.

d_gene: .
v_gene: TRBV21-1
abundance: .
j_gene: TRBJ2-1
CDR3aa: CASSTKAPRIPSREQFF
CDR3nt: TGTGCCAGCAGCACAAAAGCGCCGAGGATCCCTTCGCGTGAGCAGTTCTTC

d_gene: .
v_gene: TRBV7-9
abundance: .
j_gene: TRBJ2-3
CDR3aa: CASSPGTAVTDTQYF
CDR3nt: TGTGCCAGCAGCCCCGGGACTGCAGTAACAGATACGCAGTATTTT

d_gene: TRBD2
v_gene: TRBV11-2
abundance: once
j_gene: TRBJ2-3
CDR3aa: CASSPMGAGGPSDTQYF
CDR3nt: TGTGCCAGCAGCCCTATGGGGGCGGGAGGGCCCTCAGATACGCAGTATTTT

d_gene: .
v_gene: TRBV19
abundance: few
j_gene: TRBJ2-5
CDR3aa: CASSIGLTTGETQYF
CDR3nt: TGTGCCAGTAGTATAGGCCTTACGACGGGAGAGACCCAGTACTTC

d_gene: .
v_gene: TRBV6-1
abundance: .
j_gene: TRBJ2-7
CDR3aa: CASSELAPAYSYEQYF
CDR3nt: TGTGCCAGCAGTGAACTGGCCCCGGCGTACTCCTACGAGCAGTACTTC

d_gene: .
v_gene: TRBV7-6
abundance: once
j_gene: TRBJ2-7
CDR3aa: CASSLVRGQAFSYEQYF
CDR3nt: TGTGCCAGCAGCTTAGTTCGGGGGCAGGCCTTCTCCTACGAGCAGTACTTC

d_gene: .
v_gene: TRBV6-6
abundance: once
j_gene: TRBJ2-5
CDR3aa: CASSYPPGRTETQYF
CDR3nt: TGTGCCAGCAGTTACCCGCCGGGACGGACGGAGACCCAGTACTTC

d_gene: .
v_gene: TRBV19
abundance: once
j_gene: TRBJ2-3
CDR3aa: CASSKTDTQYF
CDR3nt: TGTGCCAGTAGTAAAACAGATACGCAGTATTTT

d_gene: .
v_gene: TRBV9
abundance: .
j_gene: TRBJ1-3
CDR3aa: CASSASLGYGNTIYF
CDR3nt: TGTGCCAGCAGCGCCTCCCTGGGATATGGAAACACCATATATTTT

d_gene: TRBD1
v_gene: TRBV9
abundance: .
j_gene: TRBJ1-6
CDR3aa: CASSVGQGNNSPLHF
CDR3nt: TGTGCCAGCAGCGTAGGACAGGGAAATAATTCACCCCTCCACTTT

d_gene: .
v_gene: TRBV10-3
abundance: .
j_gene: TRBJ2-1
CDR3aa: CASSYRGSLRGNEQFF
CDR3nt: TGTGCCAGCAGTTACCGGGGAAGTTTAAGGGGAAATGAGCAGTTCTTC

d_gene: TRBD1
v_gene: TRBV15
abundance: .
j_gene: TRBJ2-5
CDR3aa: CATSTRDRNSRETQYF
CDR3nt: TGTGCCACCAGCACCCGGGACAGGAATTCCAGGGAGACCCAGTACTTC

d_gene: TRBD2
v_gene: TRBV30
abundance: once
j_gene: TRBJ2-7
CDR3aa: CAWTGGGDFGPPYEQYF
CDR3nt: TGTGCCTGGACCGGGGGAGGGGATTTCGGACCCCCCTACGAGCAGTACTTC

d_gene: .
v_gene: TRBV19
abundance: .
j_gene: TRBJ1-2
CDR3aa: CASRDRAHSSGGYTF
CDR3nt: TGTGCCAGCAGGGATAGGGCCCATTCGTCGGGTGGCTACACCTTC

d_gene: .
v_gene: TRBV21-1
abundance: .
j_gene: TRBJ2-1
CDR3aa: CASRGSNEQFF
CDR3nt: TGTGCCAGCCGGGGGTCCAATGAGCAGTTCTTC

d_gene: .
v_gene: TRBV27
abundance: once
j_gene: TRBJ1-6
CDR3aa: CASSLGEGTPLHF
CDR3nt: TGTGCCAGCAGTCTCGGGGAGGGGACACCCCTCCACTTT

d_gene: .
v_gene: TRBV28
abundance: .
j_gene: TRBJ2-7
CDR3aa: CASTVSGNYEQYF
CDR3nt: TGTGCCAGCACGGTTAGCGGTAACTACGAGCAGTACTTC

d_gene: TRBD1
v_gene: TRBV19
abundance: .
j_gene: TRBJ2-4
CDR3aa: CASSNDRGRLNIQYF
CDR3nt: TGTGCCAGTAGTAATGACAGGGGGCGGTTGAACATTCAGTACTTC

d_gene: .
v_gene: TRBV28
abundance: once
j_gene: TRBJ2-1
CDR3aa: CASSPVQSRDEQFF
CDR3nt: TGTGCCAGCAGTCCAGTTCAATCCAGGGATGAGCAGTTCTTC

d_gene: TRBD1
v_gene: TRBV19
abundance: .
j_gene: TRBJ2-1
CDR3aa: CASSSSPPGQGNFLNEQFF
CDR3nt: TGTGCCAGTAGTTCTTCGCCTCCGGGACAGGGGAATTTTCTCAATGAGCAGTTCTTC

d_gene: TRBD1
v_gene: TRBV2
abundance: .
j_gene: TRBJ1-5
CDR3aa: CASSGQALNQPQHF
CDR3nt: TGTGCCAGCAGCGGACAGGCCCTCAATCAGCCCCAGCATTTT

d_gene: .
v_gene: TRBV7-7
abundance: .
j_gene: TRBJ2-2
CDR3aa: CASASSGPNTGELFF
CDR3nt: TGTGCTAGCGCAAGCAGCGGACCGAACACCGGGGAGCTGTTTTTT

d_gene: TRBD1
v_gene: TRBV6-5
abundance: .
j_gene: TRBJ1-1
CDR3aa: CASTPTGRVVEAFF
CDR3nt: TGTGCCAGTACACCGACAGGGAGAGTGGTTGAAGCTTTCTTT

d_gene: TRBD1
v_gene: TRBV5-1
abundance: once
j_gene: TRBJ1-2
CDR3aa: CASSLLGQGAYGYTF
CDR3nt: TGCGCCAGCAGCTTGCTTGGACAGGGAGCTTATGGCTACACCTTC

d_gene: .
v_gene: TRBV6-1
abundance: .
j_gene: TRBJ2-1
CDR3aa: CASSELEGLGNNEQFF
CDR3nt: TGTGCCAGCAGTGAATTGGAGGGCCTAGGGAACAATGAGCAGTTCTTC

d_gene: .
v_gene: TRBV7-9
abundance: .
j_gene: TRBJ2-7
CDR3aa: CASSLAGGVFEQYF
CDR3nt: TGTGCCAGCAGCTTAGCGGGAGGAGTCTTCGAGCAGTACTTC

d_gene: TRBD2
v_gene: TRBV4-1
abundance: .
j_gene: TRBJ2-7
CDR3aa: CASSPPGAGVNEQYF
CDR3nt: TGCGCCAGCAGCCCCCCCGGGGCGGGAGTGAACGAGCAGTACTTC

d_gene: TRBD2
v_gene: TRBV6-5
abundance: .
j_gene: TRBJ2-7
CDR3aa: CASRKREGLYEQYF
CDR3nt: TGTGCCAGCAGAAAGCGGGAGGGCCTGTACGAGCAGTACTTC

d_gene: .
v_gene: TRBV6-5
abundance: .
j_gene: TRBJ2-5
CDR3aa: CASISDWGKGETQYF
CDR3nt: TGTGCCAGCATCTCTGACTGGGGTAAAGGGGAGACCCAGTACTTC

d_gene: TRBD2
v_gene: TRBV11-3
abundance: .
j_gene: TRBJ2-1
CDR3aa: CASSLDRFALAGGGGEQFF
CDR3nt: TGTGCCAGCAGCTTAGATAGATTTGCCCTAGCGGGAGGGGGCGGTGAGCAGTTCTTC

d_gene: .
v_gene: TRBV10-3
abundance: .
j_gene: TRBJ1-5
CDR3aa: CAISEVGDQPQHF
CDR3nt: TGTGCCATCAGTGAAGTCGGTGATCAGCCCCAGCATTTT

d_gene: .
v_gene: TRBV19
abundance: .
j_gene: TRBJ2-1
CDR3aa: CASSIRQGQYNEQFF
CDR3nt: TGTGCCAGTAGTATTAGGCAGGGCCAGTACAATGAGCAGTTCTTC

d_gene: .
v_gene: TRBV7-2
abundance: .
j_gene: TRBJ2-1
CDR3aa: CASSLTGWGSYNEQFF
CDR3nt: TGTGCCAGCAGCCTTACAGGGTGGGGCTCCTACAATGAGCAGTTCTTC

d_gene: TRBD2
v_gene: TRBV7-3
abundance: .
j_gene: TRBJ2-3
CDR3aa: CASSSGLAGVNTQYF
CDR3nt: TGTGCCAGCAGCTCAGGACTAGCGGGAGTGAATACGCAGTATTTT

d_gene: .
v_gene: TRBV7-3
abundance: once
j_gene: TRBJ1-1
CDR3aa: CASSLVSGDEAFF
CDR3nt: TGTGCCAGCAGCTTAGTTTCGGGGGATGAAGCTTTCTTT

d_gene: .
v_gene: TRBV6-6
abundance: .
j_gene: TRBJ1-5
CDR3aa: CASSYSISGGQPQHF
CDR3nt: TGTGCCAGCAGTTACTCGATTAGTGGCGGGCAGCCCCAGCATTTT

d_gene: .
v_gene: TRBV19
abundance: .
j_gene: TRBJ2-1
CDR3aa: CASTGMTATDNSYNEQFF
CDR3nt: TGTGCCAGTACTGGTATGACTGCAACTGACAACTCCTACAATGAGCAGTTCTTC

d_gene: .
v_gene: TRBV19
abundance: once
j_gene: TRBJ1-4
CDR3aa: CASTQVANEKLFF
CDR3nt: TGTGCCAGTACACAGGTGGCTAATGAAAAACTGTTTTTT

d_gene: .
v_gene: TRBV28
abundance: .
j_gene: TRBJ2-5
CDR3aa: CASSLRETQYF
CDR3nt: TGTGCCAGCAGTTTGAGGGAGACCCAGTACTTC

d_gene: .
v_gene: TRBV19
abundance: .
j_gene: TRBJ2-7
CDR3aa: CASSYRGGEQYF
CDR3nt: TGTGCCAGTAGTTACAGGGGAGGCGAGCAGTACTTC

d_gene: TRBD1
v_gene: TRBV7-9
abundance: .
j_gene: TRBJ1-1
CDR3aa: CASSDRQGGEAFF
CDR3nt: TGTGCCAGCAGCGACAGACAGGGAGGTGAAGCTTTCTTT

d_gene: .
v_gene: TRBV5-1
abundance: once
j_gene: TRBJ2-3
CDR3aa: CASSLEGSTDTQYF
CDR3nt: TGCGCCAGCAGCTTGGAGGGTAGCACAGATACGCAGTATTTT

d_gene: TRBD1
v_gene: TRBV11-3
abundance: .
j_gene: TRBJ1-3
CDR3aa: CARFPTGNRSGNTIYF
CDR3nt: TGTGCCAGATTTCCGACAGGGAACCGCTCTGGAAACACCATATATTTT

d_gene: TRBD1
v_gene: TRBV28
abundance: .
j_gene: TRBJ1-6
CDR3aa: CASSITGQGIYSPLHF
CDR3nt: TGTGCCAGCAGTATAACCGGACAGGGGATTTATTCACCCCTCCACTTT

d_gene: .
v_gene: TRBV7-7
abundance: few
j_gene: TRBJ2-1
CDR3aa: CASSLDGSSYNEQFF
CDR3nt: TGTGCTAGCAGCTTAGACGGGAGCTCGTACAATGAGCAGTTCTTC

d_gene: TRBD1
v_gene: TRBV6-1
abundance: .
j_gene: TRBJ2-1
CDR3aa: CASSAGQALAYNEQFF
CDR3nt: TGTGCCAGCAGTGCCGGACAGGCATTGGCCTACAATGAGCAGTTCTTC

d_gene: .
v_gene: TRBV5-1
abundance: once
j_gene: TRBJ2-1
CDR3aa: CASSLGRDRYNEQFF
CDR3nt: TGCGCCAGCAGCTTGGGGCGGGACCGCTACAATGAGCAGTTCTTC

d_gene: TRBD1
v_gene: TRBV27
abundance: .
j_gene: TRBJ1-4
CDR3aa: CASGNRGEKLFF
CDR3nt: TGTGCCAGCGGAAACAGGGGTGAAAAACTGTTTTTT

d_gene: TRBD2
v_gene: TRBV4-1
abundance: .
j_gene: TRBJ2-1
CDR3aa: CASSQDAGREVLGEQFF
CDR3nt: TGCGCCAGCAGCCAAGATGCAGGGCGGGAGGTTCTGGGTGAGCAGTTCTTC

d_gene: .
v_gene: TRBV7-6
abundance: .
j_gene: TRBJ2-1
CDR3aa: CASSLSQGNEQFF
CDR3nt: TGTGCCAGCAGCCTGTCCCAGGGGAATGAGCAGTTCTTC

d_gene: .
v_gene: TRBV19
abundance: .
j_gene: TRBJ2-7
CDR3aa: CASSIGLPWEQYF
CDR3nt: TGTGCCAGTAGTATAGGGCTACCTTGGGAGCAGTACTTC

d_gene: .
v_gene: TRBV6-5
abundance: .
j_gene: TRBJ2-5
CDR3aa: CASSYSIPGETQYF
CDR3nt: TGTGCCAGCAGTTACTCGATACCCGGAGAGACCCAGTACTTC

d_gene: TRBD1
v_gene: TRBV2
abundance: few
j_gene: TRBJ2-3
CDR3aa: CASRGTVTRDTQYF
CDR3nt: TGTGCCAGCAGGGGGACAGTCACAAGGGATACGCAGTATTTT

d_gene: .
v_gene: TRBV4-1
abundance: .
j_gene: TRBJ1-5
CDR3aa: CASSGTGVGPQHF
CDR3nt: TGCGCCAGCAGCGGGACGGGGGTCGGGCCCCAGCATTTT

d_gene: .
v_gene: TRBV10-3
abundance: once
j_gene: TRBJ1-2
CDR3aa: CAITPRGTSYGYTF
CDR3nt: TGTGCCATCACCCCCCGGGGGACCTCCTATGGCTACACCTTC